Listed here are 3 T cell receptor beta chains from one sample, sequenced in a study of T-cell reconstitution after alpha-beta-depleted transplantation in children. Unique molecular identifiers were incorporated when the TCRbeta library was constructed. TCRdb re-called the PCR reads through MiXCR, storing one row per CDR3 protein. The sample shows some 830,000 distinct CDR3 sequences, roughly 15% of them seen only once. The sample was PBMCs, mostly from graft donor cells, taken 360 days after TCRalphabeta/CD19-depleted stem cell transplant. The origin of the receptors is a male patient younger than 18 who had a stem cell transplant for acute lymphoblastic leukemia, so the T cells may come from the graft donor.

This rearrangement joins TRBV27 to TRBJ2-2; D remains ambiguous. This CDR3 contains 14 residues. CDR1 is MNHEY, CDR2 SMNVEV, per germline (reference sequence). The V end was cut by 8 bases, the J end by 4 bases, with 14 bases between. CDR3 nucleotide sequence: TGTGCCAGCCAGAACCTTATGCGCACCGGGGAGCTGTTTTTT. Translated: CASQNLMRTGELFF.

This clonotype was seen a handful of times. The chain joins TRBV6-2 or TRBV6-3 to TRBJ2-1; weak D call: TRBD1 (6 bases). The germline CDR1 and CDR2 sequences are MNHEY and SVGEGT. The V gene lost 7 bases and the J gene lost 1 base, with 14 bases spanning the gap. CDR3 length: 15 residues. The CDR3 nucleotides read TGTGCCAGCAATATGGGGGCTAGATCCTACAATGAGCAGTTCTTC. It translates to CASNMGARSYNEQFF.

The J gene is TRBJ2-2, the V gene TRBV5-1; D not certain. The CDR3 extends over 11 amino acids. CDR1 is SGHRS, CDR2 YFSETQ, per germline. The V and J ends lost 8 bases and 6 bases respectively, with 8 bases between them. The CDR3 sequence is CASGQAGELFF. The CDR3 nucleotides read TGCGCCAGTGGCCAGGCCGGGGAGCTGTTTTTT. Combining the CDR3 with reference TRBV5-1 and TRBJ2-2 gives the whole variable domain KAGVTQTPRYLIKTRGQQVTLSCSPISGHRSVSWYQQTPGQGLQFLFEYFSETQRNKGNFPGRFSGRQFSNSRSEMNVSTLELGDSALYLCASGQAGELFFGEGSRLTVL.